These 25 T cell receptor beta chains were all obtained from the same sample, sequenced in a study of T cells in Graves' hyperthyroidism and ophthalmopathy. Researchers amplified the TCR beta CDR3 regions from RNA transcripts. The HTBI primer set served for first-round RT-PCR of the TCR CDR3. TCRdb recomputed calls from the multiplex PCR reads with MiXCR, one row per CDR3 protein. This table holds about 610,000 distinct CDR3 sequences, roughly 14% found once. Sequencing input: blood. These receptors were collected from a woman in her thirties or forties with Graves' ophthalmopathy.

The chain is built from TRBV6-1 and TRBJ2-5; D gene uncertain. The germline V and J ends were trimmed by 1 base and 9 bases, with 9 bases remaining between them. CDR1 and CDR2 from the germline V gene are MNHNS and SASEGT. The CDR3 length is 12 residues. CDR3 nucleotides: TGTGCCAGCAGTGAAGAATTCGAGGCCCAGTACTTC. Translated: CASSEEFEAQYF.

This clonotype was seen ten or more times. This sequence joins TRBV6-1 and TRBJ2-5; D uncertain. The CDR3 loop spans 13 amino acids. Germline V lookup: CDR1 MNHNS, CDR2 SASEGT. Trimming removed 7 bases from V and 1 base from J, with 10 bases in between. CDR3 loop: CASKRRFQETQYF. CDR3 in DNA: TGTGCCAGCAAGAGACGGTTCCAAGAGACCCAGTACTTC.

Ten or more counts support this clonotype. The chain uses TRBV7-2 and TRBJ2-4, with 7 bases identical to TRBD1. The V segment lost 7 bases and the J segment 3 bases; nucleotides outside the gene matches: 6. The CDR3 is 14 residues long. The germline V gene has CDR1 SGHTA and CDR2 FQGNSA. CDR3 amino acids: CASTEGGSKNIQYF. The CDR3 nucleotides are TGTGCCAGCACCGAAGGGGGCAGCAAAAACATTCAGTACTTC.

In its sample, this clonotype was seen many times. The chain has TRBV4-3 and TRBJ1-3, with D maybe TRBD1 (6 bases). Germline V CDR1 and CDR2: LGHNA, YSLEER. The CDR3 has 15 amino acids. Between the trimmed V and J ends, which lost 0 bases and 4 bases, there was a span of 10 bases. The CDR3 spells CASSQDPGAGNTIYF. The DNA of the CDR3 is TGCGCCAGCAGCCAAGATCCAGGGGCGGGAAACACCATATATTTT.

This clonotype was counted between two and nine times. The V call is TRBV19, the J call TRBJ2-3, with D possibly being TRBD2 (6 bases). This CDR3 spans 15 amino acids. Germline V gives CDR1 LNHDA, CDR2 SQIVND (reference sequence). V lost 5 bases, J lost 0 bases, and 12 bases lay in between. DNA for the CDR3: TGTGCCAGTAGTGCCGGAGGGGTTAGCACAGATACGCAGTATTTT. Translating gives CASSAGGVSTDTQYF.

V gene TRBV7-2 combines with J gene TRBJ2-7; the D gene is possibly TRBD2 (6 bases). The V gene's germline CDR1 is SGHTA and CDR2 FQGNSA. Trimming pared 3 bases from V and 13 bases from J, leaving 13 bases between. CDR3 length equals 11 residues. The CDR3 DNA follows: TGTGCCAGCAGCTTTTCCCGCGGGACTTACTTC. It encodes CASSFSRGTYF.

This clonotype has ten or more counts. The rearrangement joins TRBV25-1 to TRBJ2-5; 11 nucleotides line up with TRBD2. The CDR3 contains 15 residues. Losses at the gene ends were 2 bases for V and 4 bases for J; bases not matched to a gene: 3. Germline loops: CDR1 MGHDK, CDR2 SYGVNS. CDR3 residues: CASSELSGRGETQYF. CDR3 coding DNA: TGTGCCAGCAGTGAACTTAGCGGGAGGGGAGAGACCCAGTACTTC.

Details on this clonotype: A much larger clone differs from this one at a single base, so this may be a read error. V gene TRBV6-1 combines with J gene TRBJ1-1; D may be TRBD1 (5 bases). The CDR3 length is 14 residues. The ends were cut back, 7 bases at V and 7 bases at J, with 19 bases in the middle. CDR1 is MNHNS and CDR2 is SASEGT in the germline V gene. The CDR3 reads CASTQGPRGIEAFF. The CDR3 coding sequence is TGTGCCAGCACCCAAGGCCCGAGGGGCATTGAAGCTTTCTTT.

This clonotype was detected many times. The rearrangement links TRBV15 to TRBJ2-7; no clear D. There are 13 residues in the CDR3. CDR1 is LNHNV, CDR2 YYDKDF, per germline (reference sequence). V lost 1 base and J lost 6, with 10 bases in between. The CDR3 spells CATSRVDGREQYF. CDR3 sequence (DNA): TGTGCCACCAGCAGAGTAGACGGCCGCGAGCAGTACTTC. Filled out from reference TRBV15 and TRBJ2-7, the complete variable domain reads DAMVIQNPRYQVTQFGKPVTLSCSQTLNHNVMYWYQQKSSQAPKLLFHYYDKDFNNEADTPDNFQSRRPNTSFCFLDIRSPGLGDTAMYLCATSRVDGREQYFGPGTRLTVT.

The V and J genes are TRBV15 and TRBJ2-7; D unresolved. Per the germline V gene, CDR1 is LNHNV and CDR2 is YYDKDF (reference sequence). This CDR3 spans 14 amino acids. V dropped 5 bases and J dropped 0 bases, with 11 bases sitting between them. The CDR3 sequence: CATSGWVGSYEQYF. CDR3 nucleotide sequence: TGTGCCACCAGCGGCTGGGTTGGCTCCTACGAGCAGTACTTC. The entire variable domain, with the rest obtained from reference TRBV15 and TRBJ2-7, is as follows: DAMVIQNPRYQVTQFGKPVTLSCSQTLNHNVMYWYQQKSSQAPKLLFHYYDKDFNNEADTPDNFQSRRPNTSFCFLDIRSPGLGDTAMYLCATSGWVGSYEQYFGPGTRLTVT.

This clonotype was detected a few times. The chain has TRBV11-3 and TRBJ2-5; weak D call: TRBD1 (5 bases). CDR3 length equals 15 residues. Germline CDR1 is SGHNT and CDR2 is YENEEA. The germline V and J ends were trimmed by 5 bases and 2 bases, with 15 bases remaining between them. The CDR3 bases are TGTGCCAGCAGCGGCTACCATGACAGTCAAGAGACCCAGTACTTC. Protein sequence: CASSGYHDSQETQYF.

This clonotype was seen at least ten times. The rearrangement uses TRBV20-1 and TRBJ2-7, with D possibly called TRBD1 or TRBD2 (6 bases each). Germline V gene sequence: CDR1 DFQATT, CDR2 SNEGSKA (reference sequence). V shed 1 base and J shed 5 bases, with 15 bases lying between them. The CDR3 covers 14 residues. The CDR3 protein is CSARGPGAEDEQYF. CDR3 coding DNA: TGCAGTGCTAGAGGACCGGGGGCTGAAGACGAGCAGTACTTC.

This clonotype was detected a few times. CDR3 loop: CVCAPGQEGLPNTGELFF. The CDR3, as DNA: TGTGTGTGTGCTCCCGGACAGGAAGGACTTCCGAACACCGGGGAGCTGTTTTTT. The genes are TRBV28 and TRBJ2-2, with 7 bases aligning to TRBD1. The CDR3 extends over 18 amino acids. Germline V gene data show CDR1 as MDHEN and CDR2 as SYDVKM.

There are a few counts of this clonotype. This chain links TRBV9 with TRBJ2-7; D perhaps matches TRBD2 (7 bases). The V gene's germline CDR1 is SGDLS and CDR2 YYNGEE. This CDR3 spans 15 amino acids. Trimming took off 4 bases at V and 4 bases at J, with 18 bases between the two ends. Here the CDR3 DNA reads TGTGCCAGCAGCCCCGTGGGGGGGCTTGGATACGAGCAGTACTTC. It encodes CASSPVGGLGYEQYF. Drawing the rest from reference TRBV9 and TRBJ2-7, the complete variable domain is DSGVTQTPKHLITATGQRVTLRCSPRSGDLSVYWYQQSLDQGLQFLIQYYNGEERAKGNILERFSAQQFPDLHSELNLSSLELGDSALYFCASSPVGGLGYEQYFGPGTRLTVT.

This clonotype was recorded at least ten times. The V call is TRBV2, the J call TRBJ2-7; possible D gene TRBD2, 5 bases. V dropped 6 bases and J dropped 3 bases, with 15 bases sitting between them. Germline CDR1 reads SNHLY; CDR2 reads FYNNEI. The CDR3 consists of 14 residues. The CDR3 sequence: CASSDRNDYYEQYF. The CDR3 bases are TGTGCCAGCAGCGACCGCAATGACTACTACGAGCAGTACTTC.

The gene calls are TRBV18 and TRBJ1-1; no clear D. The V gene's germline CDR1 is KGHSH and CDR2 LQKENI. The CDR3 totals 14 residues. The ends were cut back, 5 bases at V and 1 base at J, with 11 bases in the middle. DNA of the CDR3: TGTGCCAGCTCAGCCTATAGGGAGAACACTGAAGCTTTCTTT. This codes for CASSAYRENTEAFF.

In this sample, this clonotype turned up many times. The rearrangement links TRBV6-5 to TRBJ1-3; D is ambiguous. The germline V gene has CDR1 MNHEY and CDR2 SVGAGI. CDR3 length equals 11 residues. Between the trimmed V and J ends, which lost 7 bases and 4 bases, there was a span of 5 bases. CDR3 nucleotides: TGTGCCAGCATGGACGGAAACACCATATATTTT. Translating it yields CASMDGNTIYF.

This chain connects TRBV6-1 to TRBJ2-7; perhaps D is TRBD1 or TRBD2 (5 bases each). Germline assignment: CDR1 MNHNS and CDR2 SASEGT. Deletions cut 5 bases from V and 2 bases from J, with 13 bases between. The CDR3 is 14 residues long. The CDR3 reads CASSSGTVAYEQYF. Here the CDR3 DNA reads TGTGCCAGCAGTAGTGGGACCGTGGCCTACGAGCAGTACTTC.

This clonotype came up many times. In nucleotides, the CDR3 is TGTGCCAGCAGCTGGGACAGGGAGAACACTGAAGCTTTCTTT. Translation gives CASSWDRENTEAFF. The V gene is TRBV27, the J gene TRBJ1-1, with 9 bases identical to TRBD1. Germline CDR1 is MNHEY and CDR2 is SMNVEV (reference sequence). J gave up 1 base and V 6 bases, and 3 bases lay outside the gene matches. The CDR3 covers 14 residues.

This clonotype was recorded at least ten times. The chain carries TRBV29-1 and TRBJ1-3; D possibly corresponds to TRBD1 (5 bases). V lost 4 bases to trimming and J lost 0 bases, with 10 bases between them. Germline assignment: CDR1 SQVTM and CDR2 ANQGSEA. CDR3 length: 14 residues. The CDR3 nucleotides read TGCAGCGTTGCGGGGGTGAACTCTGGAAACACCATATATTTT. Residues: CSVAGVNSGNTIYF.

The V call is TRBV19, the J call TRBJ2-7; TRBD1 matches at 7 bases. The V and J ends lost 1 base and 1 base, in that order; junction bases with no gene match: 1. This CDR3 region has 14 residues. Per germline, CDR1 LNHDA and CDR2 SQIVND (reference sequence). The CDR3 loop is CASSIAGQSYEQYF. In DNA form, the CDR3 reads TGTGCCAGTAGTATAGCGGGACAGTCCTACGAGCAGTACTTC.

The chain recombines TRBV28 with TRBJ2-7, with D perhaps assigned TRBD1 or TRBD2 (5 bases each). This CDR3 has 17 residues. Germline-derived CDR1 and CDR2 are MDHEN and SYDVKM. Trimming cost V 5 bases and J 0 bases, with 20 bases left between them. CDR3 in amino acids: CASSPSGVGTVSYEQYF. In nucleotides, the CDR3 is TGTGCCAGCAGTCCCTCCGGGGTTGGGACCGTCTCCTACGAGCAGTACTTC. The whole variable domain, filled in from reference TRBV28 and TRBJ2-7, reads DVKVTQSSRYLVKRTGEKVFLECVQDMDHENMFWYRQDPGLGLRLIYFSYDVKMKEKGDIPEGYSVSREKKERFSLILESASTNQTSMYLCASSPSGVGTVSYEQYFGPGTRLTVT.

This clonotype was observed many times. V and J are TRBV12-3 or TRBV12-4 and TRBJ1-2, with a tentative D call TRBD1 (5 bases). This CDR3 spans 14 amino acids. V was cut by 7 bases and J by 2 bases, with 14 bases left in between. The CDR3 nucleotides read TGTGCCAGCAACCCGGGACCGAGGAACTATGGCTACACCTTC. Translation gives CASNPGPRNYGYTF.

The rearrangement joins TRBV29-1 to TRBJ2-7; D could derive from TRBD1 or TRBD2 (6 bases each). The CDR3 consists of 13 residues. V lost 2 bases to trimming and J lost 4 bases, with 12 bases between them. Germline V gene sequence: CDR1 SQVTM, CDR2 ANQGSEA. CDR3 nucleotide sequence: TGCAGCGTTGAAAGACAGGAGGGGTACGAGCAGTACTTC. Translation: CSVERQEGYEQYF.

This clonotype was recorded at least ten times. The gene calls are TRBV15 and TRBJ2-2; 10 nucleotides match TRBD2. This CDR3 has 22 residues. With V trimmed by 0 bases and J by 1 base, 17 bases remained unmatched. CDR1 and CDR2 (germline): LNHNV, YYDKDF (reference sequence). The CDR3 DNA follows: TGTGCCACCAGCAGAGATTTCTCCAGACTAGCGGGTTTCGGGTGGAACACCGGGGAGCTGTTTTTT. Translating gives CATSRDFSRLAGFGWNTGELFF.